These 29 T cell receptor beta chains were all obtained from the same sample, sequenced in a study of early T cells in non-severe SARS-CoV-2 infection. Each CDR3 protein gets one entry after TCRdb re-called the 5' RACE reads with MiXCR. The table has approximately 47,000 distinct CDR3 sequences, around 10% seen once. The starting material was whole blood, obtained at baseline. All receptors derive from an adult who was a healthcare worker with PCR-confirmed SARS-CoV-2 infection or an uninfected control (not recorded which).

This clonotype was found a few times. This chain connects TRBV18 to TRBJ2-1; D possibly corresponds to TRBD2 (6 bases). This CDR3 spans 13 amino acids. Deletions cut 2 bases from V and 8 bases from J, with 10 bases between. The V gene's germline CDR1 is KGHSH and CDR2 LQKENI. In DNA form, the CDR3 reads TGTGCCAGCTCACCATCGGGGGTGGATGAGCAGTTCTTC. It is translated as CASSPSGVDEQFF.

This CDR3 reads CASSPLTATSYNEQFF. In nucleotides, the CDR3 is TGTGCCAGCAGTCCCCTGACAGCTACATCCTACAATGAGCAGTTCTTC. This rearrangement joins TRBV12-3 or TRBV12-4 to TRBJ2-1, with D perhaps matching TRBD1 (5 bases). CDR3 length: 16 residues. V lost 5 bases and J 1 base, leaving 15 bases between the germline ends.

This clonotype was found many times. V and J are TRBV4-1 and TRBJ1-4; D is undetermined. Trimming stripped 0 bases from V and 6 bases from J, with 14 bases between. Germline V CDR1 and CDR2: MGHRA, YSYEKL. The CDR3 spans 16 residues. CDR3 DNA sequence: TGCGCCAGCAGCCAAGAATCCAATCTTCGATATGAAAAACTGTTTTTT. It codes for CASSQESNLRYEKLFF.

At least ten counts were recorded for this clonotype. V is TRBV18 and J is TRBJ2-2; no reliable D call. The V and J ends lost 4 bases and 0 bases respectively, with 9 bases between them. The CDR3 runs 15 residues. CDR1 and CDR2 from the germline V gene are KGHSH and LQKENI. The CDR3 here is CASSRGTANTGELFF. The DNA of the CDR3 is TGTGCCAGCTCACGCGGAACTGCGAACACCGGGGAGCTGTTTTTT.

This clonotype was seen ten or more times. V is TRBV3-1 and J is TRBJ2-1; 9 bases are a match to TRBD1. V dropped 0 bases and J dropped 15; count of bases not matched to a gene: 9. The germline V gene has CDR1 LGHDT and CDR2 YNNKEL (reference sequence). The CDR3 contains 14 residues. The CDR3 loop reads CASSQEGTGLTSFF. CDR3 nucleotide sequence: TGTGCCAGCAGCCAAGAGGGGACAGGGCTTACTTCGTTCTTC.

V gene TRBV27 combines with J gene TRBJ2-2; tentatively, D is TRBD2 (6 bases). The CDR3 runs 16 residues. In germline, CDR1 is MNHEY, CDR2 SMNVEV (reference sequence). V lost 6 bases and J 3 bases, leaving 17 bases between the germline ends. The CDR3 loop is CASRRLDSGDTGELFF. The CDR3 region has the DNA TGTGCCAGCAGGAGGCTAGATTCGGGAGACACCGGGGAGCTGTTTTTT.

The table lists this clonotype with a few counts. The J gene is TRBJ2-3, the V gene TRBV20-1, with 9 bases lining up with TRBD2. The J segment lost 8 bases and the V segment lost 5 bases, leaving 11 bases of the junction unmatched. CDR3 length equals 14 residues. CDR1 is DFQATT and CDR2 is SNEGSKA in the germline V gene (reference sequence). The chain's CDR3 is CSAPTSGGQSTQYF. The CDR3 DNA reads TGCAGTGCTCCGACTAGCGGAGGCCAATCTACGCAGTATTTT.

The chain employs TRBV25-1 and TRBJ1-3, with 9 bases identical to TRBD1. Germline V CDR1 and CDR2: MGHDK, SYGVNS. V was clipped by 6 bases and J by 2 bases; unmatched bases: 5. The CDR3 loop spans 15 amino acids. Here the CDR3 DNA reads TGTGCCAGCAGACCGGACAGGGGAACTGGAAACACCATATATTTT. It is translated as CASRPDRGTGNTIYF.

In this sample, this clonotype turned up many times. This chain joins TRBV6-2 or TRBV6-3 and TRBJ2-7; 7 bases match TRBD1. The CDR3 is 14 amino acids. Germline CDR1 MNHEY, CDR2 SVGEGT. V was pared by 5 bases and J by 2 bases, with 6 bases of the junction left unmatched. The CDR3 region has the DNA TGTGCCAGCAGTGCCCTCGGGACAGCCTACGAGCAGTACTTC. Its translation: CASSALGTAYEQYF.

This clonotype was counted between two and nine times. The rearrangement links TRBV9 to TRBJ1-1, with D possibly TRBD1 on 5 matching bases. This CDR3 comprises 15 residues. The V gene lost 3 bases and the J gene lost 4 bases, with 16 bases spanning the gap. Germline V lookup: CDR1 SGDLS, CDR2 YYNGEE. The CDR3 DNA is TGTGCCAGCAGCGCGGGACCCACGAGGGGCACTGAAGCTTTCTTT. Its protein is CASSAGPTRGTEAFF. The variable domain in full, with the rest retrieved from reference TRBV9 and TRBJ1-1, is DSGVTQTPKHLITATGQRVTLRCSPRSGDLSVYWYQQSLDQGLQFLIQYYNGEERAKGNILERFSAQQFPDLHSELNLSSLELGDSALYFCASSAGPTRGTEAFFGQGTRLTVV.

The chain recombines TRBV6-5 with TRBJ2-7; either TRBD1 or TRBD2 may supply D (5 bases each). With 0 bases removed from V and 1 base from J, the gap between germline ends came to 16 bases. This CDR3 contains 17 residues. Germline CDR1 MNHEY, CDR2 SVGAGI. CDR3: CASSYSAGSGGSYEQYF. The CDR3 DNA sequence: TGTGCCAGCAGTTACTCGGCAGGTTCTGGGGGTTCCTACGAGCAGTACTTC.

The sample holds many counts of this clonotype. This chain connects TRBV6-5 to TRBJ2-3; D gene uncertain. Trimming took 0 bases from V and 3 from J, leaving 10 bases between them. The length of the CDR3 is 15 residues. Germline V gene data show CDR1 as MNHEY and CDR2 as SVGAGI. The CDR3 protein is CASSYSNTRTDTQYF. CDR3 DNA: TGTGCCAGCAGTTACTCTAATACCAGGACAGATACGCAGTATTTT.

This clonotype was counted many times. The gene calls are TRBV5-4 and TRBJ2-5; D unclear. V lost 7 bases and J 5 bases, leaving 12 bases between the germline ends. CDR3 length: 12 amino acids. Germline CDR1 is SGHNT and CDR2 is YYREEE (reference sequence). As DNA, the CDR3 is TGTGCCAGCGGGTTGGGGATGGAGACCCAGTACTTC. It translates to CASGLGMETQYF.

This chain joins TRBV28 and TRBJ2-6; TRBD2 might be the D (5 bases). This CDR3 has 16 residues. The ends were cut back, 5 bases at V and 0 bases at J, with 11 bases in the middle. From germline, CDR1 is MDHEN and CDR2 SYDVKM. CDR3 in amino acids: CASSPGIDSGANVLTF. The CDR3 DNA reads as TGTGCCAGCAGTCCCGGGATTGACTCTGGGGCCAACGTCCTGACTTTC.

The chain combines TRBV11-2 with TRBJ2-7; D remains unclear. The V gene lost 1 base and the J gene lost 0 bases, with 7 bases spanning the gap. The CDR3 runs to 14 residues. CDR1 and CDR2 (germline): SGHAT, FQNNGV. CDR3 coding DNA: TGTGCCAGCAGCTTAGCCCAGGACTCCTACGAGCAGTACTTC. As protein: CASSLAQDSYEQYF.

In its sample, this clonotype was seen many times. The V call is TRBV12-3 or TRBV12-4, the J call TRBJ2-1; 11 nucleotides align to TRBD2. The CDR3 loop spans 15 amino acids. The V segment lost 6 bases and the J segment 7 bases; nucleotides outside the gene matches: 8. The CDR3 reads CASSPGLAGRNEQFF. CDR3 DNA sequence: TGTGCCAGCAGCCCCGGACTAGCGGGCCGGAATGAGCAGTTCTTC.

This clonotype has a count of ten or more. The chain links TRBV10-3 to TRBJ1-2, with D tentatively TRBD1 (6 bases). This CDR3 has 16 residues. V lost 4 bases and J 1 base, leaving 16 bases between the germline ends. Germline loops: CDR1 ENHRY, CDR2 SYGVKD. The CDR3 protein is CAISGPQGRDNYGYTF. In DNA form, the CDR3 reads TGTGCCATCAGTGGACCCCAGGGGCGAGATAACTATGGCTACACCTTC.

This clonotype was observed a handful of times. J is TRBJ1-5 and V is TRBV6-1; D unclear. Per the germline V gene, CDR1 is MNHNS and CDR2 is SASEGT. Trimming pared 6 bases from V and 6 bases from J, leaving 12 bases between. This CDR3 has 13 residues. The CDR3 nucleotides read TGTGCCAGCAGGAATAGTGCAGGTCAGCCCCAGCATTTT. It codes for CASRNSAGQPQHF.

This clonotype was seen a handful of times. The rearrangement links TRBV6-5 to TRBJ1-1; D remains unclear. The CDR3 contains 15 residues. V was pared by 3 bases and J by 8 bases, with 19 bases between. From germline, CDR1 is MNHEY and CDR2 SVGAGI. CDR3 coding DNA: TGTGCCAGCAGTTATAGGGATTCGAGCCAAGGAGAAGCTTTCTTT. Its translation is CASSYRDSSQGEAFF.

This clonotype showed up many times. The chain recombines TRBV5-1 with TRBJ2-1; no clear D gene. This CDR3 contains 12 residues. Germline lookup yields CDR1 SGHRS and CDR2 YFSETQ. V was shortened by 0 bases and J by 8 bases, with 6 bases between the two germline ends. The CDR3 loop is CASSLAFDEQFF. CDR3 nucleotide sequence: TGCGCCAGCAGCTTGGCCTTCGATGAGCAGTTCTTC.

This clonotype occurred a few times. This sequence joins TRBV7-2 and TRBJ2-1; 9 nucleotides line up with TRBD2. Germline V gene lookup returns CDR1 SGHTA and CDR2 FQGNSA. V lost 5 bases, J lost 7 bases, and 12 bases stayed unmatched. The CDR3 spans 16 residues. CDR3: CASSLTPAGGQNEQFF. CDR3 DNA: TGTGCCAGCAGCCTAACACCTGCGGGGGGGCAGAATGAGCAGTTCTTC. Combining the CDR3 with reference TRBV7-2 and TRBJ2-1 gives the whole variable domain GAGVSQSPSNKVTEKGKDVELRCDPISGHTALYWYRQSLGQGLEFLIYFQGNSAPDKSGLPSDRFSAERTGGSVSTLTIQRTQQEDSAVYLCASSLTPAGGQNEQFFGPGTRLTVL.

This clonotype was observed a handful of times. The J gene is TRBJ2-3, the V gene TRBV29-1; D ambiguous. The CDR3 covers 12 residues. Trimming removed 7 bases at V and 5 bases at J, with 13 bases between. The V gene's germline CDR1 is SQVTM and CDR2 ANQGSEA. CDR3 in amino acids: CSASLIVDTQYF. DNA for the CDR3: TGCAGCGCTTCCCTCATTGTAGATACGCAGTATTTT.

The sample holds a few counts of this clonotype. The chain combines TRBV20-1 with TRBJ1-1; 9 bases match TRBD1. Germline CDR1 and CDR2: DFQATT and SNEGSKA (reference sequence). The CDR3 contains 14 residues. The V gene end was trimmed by 1 base and the J gene end by 3 bases; junction bases not matched to a gene: 3. CDR3 coding DNA: TGCAGTGCTAGAGTCCGGACAGGGGACACTGAAGCTTTCTTT. This sequence encodes CSARVRTGDTEAFF.

The sample holds many counts of this clonotype. The rearrangement links TRBV15 to TRBJ1-5, with 8 bases aligning to TRBD1. CDR1 is LNHNV and CDR2 is YYDKDF in the germline V gene (reference sequence). V shed 5 bases, J shed 3 bases, and the junction held 12 bases outside the gene matches. The CDR3 totals 17 residues. CDR3 protein: CATSGGQGRVNNQPQHF. The CDR3 DNA reads as TGTGCCACCAGCGGAGGACAGGGTAGAGTTAACAATCAGCCCCAGCATTTT.

The CDR3 protein is CASNPPGGVPDTQYF. CDR3 bases: TGTGCCAGCAACCCCCCCGGGGGGGTGCCAGATACGCAGTATTTT. The chain couples TRBV6-5 to TRBJ2-3; 8 bases are shared with TRBD2. The CDR3 runs 15 residues. CDR1 and CDR2 (germline): MNHEY, SVGAGI. The V and J ends lost 7 bases and 4 bases, in that order; junction bases with no gene match: 10.

There are many counts of this clonotype. The chain has TRBV30 and TRBJ2-5; D ambiguous. The CDR3 is made up of 11 amino acids. V lost 3 bases to trimming and J lost 4 bases, with 6 bases between them. CDR1 GTSNPN and CDR2 SVGIG come from the germline V gene (reference sequence). Written as DNA, the CDR3 is TGTGCCTGGAGCAACACAGAGACCCAGTACTTC. Its translation: CAWSNTETQYF.

This clonotype was recorded at least ten times. The rearrangement joins TRBV6-5 to TRBJ2-3, with 14 bases matching TRBD2. In germline, CDR1 is MNHEY, CDR2 SVGAGI. The J segment lost 2 bases and the V segment lost 9 bases, leaving 7 bases of the junction unmatched. This CDR3 has 16 amino acids. CDR3: CASSRLAGGNTDTQYF. DNA of the CDR3: TGTGCCAGTTCGAGACTAGCGGGGGGGAACACAGATACGCAGTATTTT.

This clonotype was seen at least ten times. The genes are TRBV3-1 and TRBJ1-2, with 9 bases that match TRBD1. The CDR3 loop spans 15 amino acids. J was trimmed by 4 bases and V by 1 base; bases with no gene match: 4. CDR1 and CDR2 from the germline V gene are LGHDT and YNNKEL (reference sequence). In DNA form, the CDR3 reads TGTGCCAGCAGCCAAGTCGAGACAGGGGGCTATGGCTACACCTTC. It is translated as CASSQVETGGYGYTF.

The gene calls are TRBV7-2 and TRBJ2-1; TRBD2 agrees at 14 bases. The CDR3 is 17 residues long. Germline CDR1 reads SGHTA; CDR2 reads FQGNSA. J lost 6 bases, V lost 4 bases, and 8 bases had no gene match. As DNA, the CDR3 is TGTGCCAGCAGCTATGGACTAGCGGGAGGCGCGGGCAATGAGCAGTTCTTC. This translates into CASSYGLAGGAGNEQFF.